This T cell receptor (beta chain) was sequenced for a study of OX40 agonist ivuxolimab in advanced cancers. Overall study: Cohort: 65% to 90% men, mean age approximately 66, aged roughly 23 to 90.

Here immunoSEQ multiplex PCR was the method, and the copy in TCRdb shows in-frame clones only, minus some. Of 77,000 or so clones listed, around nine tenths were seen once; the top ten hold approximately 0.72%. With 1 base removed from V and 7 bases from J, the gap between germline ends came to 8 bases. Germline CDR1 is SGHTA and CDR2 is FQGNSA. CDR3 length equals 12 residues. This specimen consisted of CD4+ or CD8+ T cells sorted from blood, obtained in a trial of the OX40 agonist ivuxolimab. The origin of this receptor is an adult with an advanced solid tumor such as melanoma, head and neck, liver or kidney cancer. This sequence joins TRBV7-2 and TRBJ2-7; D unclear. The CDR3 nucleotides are TGTGCCAGCAGCTTAGTAGGGTTAGAGCAGTACTTC. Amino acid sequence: CASSLVGLEQYF. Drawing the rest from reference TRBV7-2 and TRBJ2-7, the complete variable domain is GAGVSQSPSNKVTEKGKDVELRCDPISGHTALYWYRQSLGQGLEFLIYFQGNSAPDKSGLPSDRFSAERTGGSVSTLTIQRTQQEDSAVYLCASSLVGLEQYFGPGTRLTVT.